Below are 8 T cell receptor beta chains sequenced from a single sample in a study of OX40 agonist ivuxolimab in advanced cancers. Repertoires were generated with immunoSEQ multiplex PCR, while TCRdb's copy carries only in-frame clones and drops some. The sample lists around 25,000 clones; under 80% were seen once. The material sequenced was CD4+ or CD8+ T cells sorted from blood, taken in a trial of the OX40 agonist ivuxolimab. The source is an adult with an advanced solid tumor such as melanoma, head and neck, liver or kidney cancer.

The V gene is TRBV7-6, the J gene TRBJ2-1; D gene uncertain. Trimming removed 5 bases at V and 3 bases at J, with 20 bases between. In germline, CDR1 is SGHVS, CDR2 FNYEAQ. This CDR3 has 17 residues. CDR3 nucleotides: TGTGCCAGCAGCAAAGGGCCTTCCCGTTCCAGCTACAATGAGCAGTTCTTC. Protein: CASSKGPSRSSYNEQFF.

By frequency in the sample, this clone is medium-sized. Distinct nucleotide sequences in the sample also encode this CDR3. The V call is TRBV19, the J call TRBJ1-2, with TRBD1 matching over 10 bases. The V gene end was trimmed by 5 bases and the J gene end by 8 bases; junction bases not matched to a gene: 5. CDR1 is LNHDA and CDR2 is SQIVND in the germline V gene (reference sequence). The CDR3 extends over 13 amino acids. The CDR3 DNA follows: TGTGCCAGTAGTGATGGGACAGGGGAAGGCTACACCTTC. Its protein product is CASSDGTGEGYTF.

The CDR3 region has the DNA TGTGCCAGCAGCTTCGGACAGGGGGCAGGTTCTAATGAAAAACTGTTTTTT. The encoded protein is CASSFGQGAGSNEKLFF. The genes are TRBV7-9 and TRBJ1-4; 11 bases align to TRBD1. Germline V gene sequence: CDR1 SEHNR, CDR2 FQNEAQ (reference sequence). The J segment lost 3 bases and the V segment lost 3 bases, leaving 6 bases of the junction unmatched. This CDR3 has 17 residues. The full variable domain, rest sourced from reference TRBV7-9 and TRBJ1-4, is DTGVSQNPRHKITKRGQNVTFRCDPISEHNRLYWYRQTLGQGPEFLTYFQNEAQLEKSRLLSDRFSAERPKGSFSTLEIQRTEQGDSAMYLCASSFGQGAGSNEKLFFGSGTQLSVL.

The rearrangement links TRBV15 to TRBJ2-5, with 7 positions matching TRBD2. CDR1 and CDR2 (germline): LNHNV, YYDKDF (reference sequence). The J segment lost 2 bases and the V segment lost 3 bases, leaving 3 bases of the junction unmatched. The CDR3 sequence is 14 residues long. The CDR3 coding sequence is TGTGCCACCAGCAGGGGGGGGGTTCAAGAGACCCAGTACTTC. Residues: CATSRGGVQETQYF.

This sequence joins TRBV4-1 and TRBJ1-4; D might be TRBD1 (6 bases). V lost 0 bases and J 1 base, leaving 9 bases between the germline ends. The CDR3 covers 16 residues. The germline V gene encodes CDR1 MGHRA and CDR2 YSYEKL. CDR3 nucleotide sequence: TGCGCCAGCAGCCAAGAGACAGGCCTAACTAATGAAAAACTGTTTTTT. Translation: CASSQETGLTNEKLFF.

The rearrangement uses TRBV4-3 and TRBJ2-2; 12 bases agree with TRBD2. The CDR3 length is 17 residues. Trimming took 1 base from V and 6 from J; bases not matched to a gene: 6. Germline CDR1 is LGHNA and CDR2 is YSLEER. The CDR3 region has the DNA TGCGCCAGCAGCCAAGTTTATGGACTAGCGGGGCCCGGGGAGCTGTTTTTT. Its translation: CASSQVYGLAGPGELFF.

This chain uses TRBV7-2 with TRBJ2-5, with 8 bases lining up with TRBD2. The junction had 10 bases not matched to a gene; V was cut back by 3 bases and J by 4 bases. The CDR3 sequence is 16 residues long. Germline lookup yields CDR1 SGHTA and CDR2 FQGNSA. The CDR3 here is CASSFYTGGHLETQYF. In DNA, the CDR3 is TGTGCCAGCAGCTTTTATACGGGGGGGCATTTAGAGACCCAGTACTTC.

J is TRBJ2-1 and V is TRBV20-1, with TRBD2 identical over 7 bases. The germline V gene has CDR1 DFQATT and CDR2 SNEGSKA (reference sequence). The CDR3 has 11 amino acids. The V and J ends lost 6 bases and 10 bases, in that order; junction bases with no gene match: 6. CDR3 DNA sequence: TGCAGTGCCCAAATCGGGGGGGAGCAGTTCTTC. This encodes CSAQIGGEQFF.